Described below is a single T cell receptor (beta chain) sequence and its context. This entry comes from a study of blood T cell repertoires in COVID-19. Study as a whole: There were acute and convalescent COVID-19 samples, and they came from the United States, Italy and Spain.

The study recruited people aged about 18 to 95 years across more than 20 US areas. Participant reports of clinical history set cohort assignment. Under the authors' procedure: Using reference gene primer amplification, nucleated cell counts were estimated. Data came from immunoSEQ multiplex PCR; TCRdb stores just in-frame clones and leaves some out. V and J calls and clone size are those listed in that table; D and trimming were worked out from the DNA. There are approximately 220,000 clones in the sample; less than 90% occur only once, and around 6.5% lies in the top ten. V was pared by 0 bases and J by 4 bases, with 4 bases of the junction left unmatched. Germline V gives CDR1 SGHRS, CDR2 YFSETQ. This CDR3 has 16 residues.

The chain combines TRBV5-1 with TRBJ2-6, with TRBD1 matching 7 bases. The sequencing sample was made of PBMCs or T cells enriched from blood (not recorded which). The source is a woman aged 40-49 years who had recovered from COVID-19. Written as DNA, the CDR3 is TGCGCCAGCAGCTTGGAAACAGGGGTCGGGGCCAACGTCCTGACTTTC. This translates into CASSLETGVGANVLTF.